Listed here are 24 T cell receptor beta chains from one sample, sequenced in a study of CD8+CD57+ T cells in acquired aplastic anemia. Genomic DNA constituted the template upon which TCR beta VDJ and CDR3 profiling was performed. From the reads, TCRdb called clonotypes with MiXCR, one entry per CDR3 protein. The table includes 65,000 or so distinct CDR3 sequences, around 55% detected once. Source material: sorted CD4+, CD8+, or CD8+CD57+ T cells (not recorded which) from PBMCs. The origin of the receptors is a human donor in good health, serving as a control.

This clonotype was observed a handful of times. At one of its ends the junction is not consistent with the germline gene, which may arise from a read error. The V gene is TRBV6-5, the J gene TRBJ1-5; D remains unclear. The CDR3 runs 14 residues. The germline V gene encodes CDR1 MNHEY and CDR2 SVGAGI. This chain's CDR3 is CATGSGVPNQPRHF. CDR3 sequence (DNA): TGTGCCACCGGTTCCGGGGTCCCAAATCAGCCCCGGCATTTT.

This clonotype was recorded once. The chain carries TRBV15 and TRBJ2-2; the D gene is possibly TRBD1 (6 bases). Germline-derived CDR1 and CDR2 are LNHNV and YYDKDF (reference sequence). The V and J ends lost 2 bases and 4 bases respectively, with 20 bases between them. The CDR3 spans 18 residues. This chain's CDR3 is CATSRLSVEPRGTGELFF. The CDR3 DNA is TGTGCCACCAGCAGACTTAGCGTTGAACCCAGGGGCACCGGGGAGCTGTTTTTT.

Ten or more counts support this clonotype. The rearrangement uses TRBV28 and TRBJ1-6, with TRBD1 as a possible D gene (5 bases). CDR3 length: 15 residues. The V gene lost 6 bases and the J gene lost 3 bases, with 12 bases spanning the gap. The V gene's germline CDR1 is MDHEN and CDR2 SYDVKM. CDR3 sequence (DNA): TGTGCCAGCAGGCCCGGGACTAGCTATAATTCACCCCTCCACTTT. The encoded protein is CASRPGTSYNSPLHF.

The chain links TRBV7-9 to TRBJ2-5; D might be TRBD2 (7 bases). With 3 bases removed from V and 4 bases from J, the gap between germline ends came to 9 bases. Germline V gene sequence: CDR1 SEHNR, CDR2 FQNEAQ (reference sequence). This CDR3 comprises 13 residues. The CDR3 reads CASSFGGLETQYF. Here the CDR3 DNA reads TGTGCCAGCAGCTTCGGGGGGCTAGAGACCCAGTACTTC.

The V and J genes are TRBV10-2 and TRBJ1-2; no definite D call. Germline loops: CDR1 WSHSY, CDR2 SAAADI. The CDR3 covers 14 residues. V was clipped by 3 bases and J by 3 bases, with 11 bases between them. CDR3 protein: CASSERLPDYGYTF. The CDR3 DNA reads TGCGCCAGCAGTGAACGGTTGCCCGACTATGGCTACACCTTC.

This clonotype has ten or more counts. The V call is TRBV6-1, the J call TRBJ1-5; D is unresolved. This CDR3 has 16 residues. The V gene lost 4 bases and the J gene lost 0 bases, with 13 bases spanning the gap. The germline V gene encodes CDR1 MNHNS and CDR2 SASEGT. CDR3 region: CASSGVWSGSNQPQHF. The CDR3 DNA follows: TGTGCCAGCAGTGGGGTTTGGAGTGGTAGCAATCAGCCCCAGCATTTT.

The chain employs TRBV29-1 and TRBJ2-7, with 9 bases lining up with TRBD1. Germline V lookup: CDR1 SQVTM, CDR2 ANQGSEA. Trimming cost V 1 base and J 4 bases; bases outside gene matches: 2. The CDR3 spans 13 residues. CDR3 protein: CSVEVGQGYEQYF. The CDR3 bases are TGCAGCGTTGAAGTAGGACAGGGGTACGAGCAGTACTTC.

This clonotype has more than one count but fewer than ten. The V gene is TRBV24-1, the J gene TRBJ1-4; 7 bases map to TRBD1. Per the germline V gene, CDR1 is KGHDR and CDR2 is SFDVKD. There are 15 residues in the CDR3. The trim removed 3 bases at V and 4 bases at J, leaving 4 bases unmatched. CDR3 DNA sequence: TGTGCCACCAGTGATGCCGGGACAGTTAATGAAAAACTGTTTTTT. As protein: CATSDAGTVNEKLFF.

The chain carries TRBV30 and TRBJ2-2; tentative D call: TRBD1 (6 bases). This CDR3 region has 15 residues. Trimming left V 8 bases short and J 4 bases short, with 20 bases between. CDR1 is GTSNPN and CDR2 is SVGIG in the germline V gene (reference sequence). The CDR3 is CARKQGNVSTGELFF. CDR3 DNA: TGTGCCCGAAAACAGGGTAACGTAAGCACCGGGGAGCTGTTTTTT. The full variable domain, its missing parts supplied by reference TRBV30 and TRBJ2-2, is SQTIHQWPATLVQPVGSPLSLECTVEGTSNPNLYWYRQAAGRGLQLLFYSVGIGQISSEVPQNLSASRPQDRQFILSSKKLLLSDSGFYLCARKQGNVSTGELFFGEGSRLTVL.

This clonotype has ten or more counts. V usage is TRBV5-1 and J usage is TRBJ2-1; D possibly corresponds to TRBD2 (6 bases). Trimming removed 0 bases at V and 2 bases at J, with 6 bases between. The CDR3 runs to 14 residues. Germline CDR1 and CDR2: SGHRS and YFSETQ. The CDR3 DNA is TGCGCCAGCAGCTTGGGACTAGCCTACAATGAGCAGTTCTTC. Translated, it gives CASSLGLAYNEQFF.

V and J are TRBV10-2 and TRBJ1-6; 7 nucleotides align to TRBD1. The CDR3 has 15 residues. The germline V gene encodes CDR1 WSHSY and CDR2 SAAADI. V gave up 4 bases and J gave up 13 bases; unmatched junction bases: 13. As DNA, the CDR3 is TGCGCCAGCAGTGTTGCAGGGGGGCCCTGGGGTCCCCTCCACTTT. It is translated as CASSVAGGPWGPLHF.

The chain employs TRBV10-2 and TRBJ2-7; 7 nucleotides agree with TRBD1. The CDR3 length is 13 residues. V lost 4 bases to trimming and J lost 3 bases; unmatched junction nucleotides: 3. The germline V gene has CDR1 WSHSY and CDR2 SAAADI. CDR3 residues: CASSAGQLYEQYF. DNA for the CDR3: TGCGCCAGCAGTGCGGGACAGCTCTACGAGCAGTACTTC.

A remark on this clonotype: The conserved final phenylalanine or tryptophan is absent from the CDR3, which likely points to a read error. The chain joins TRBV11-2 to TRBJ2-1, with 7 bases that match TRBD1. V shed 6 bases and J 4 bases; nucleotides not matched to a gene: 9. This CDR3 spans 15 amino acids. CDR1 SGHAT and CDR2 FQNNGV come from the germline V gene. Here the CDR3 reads CASSVPWTGYNEQFL. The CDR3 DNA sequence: TGTGCCAGCAGTGTACCCTGGACAGGATACAATGAGCAGTTCCTC.

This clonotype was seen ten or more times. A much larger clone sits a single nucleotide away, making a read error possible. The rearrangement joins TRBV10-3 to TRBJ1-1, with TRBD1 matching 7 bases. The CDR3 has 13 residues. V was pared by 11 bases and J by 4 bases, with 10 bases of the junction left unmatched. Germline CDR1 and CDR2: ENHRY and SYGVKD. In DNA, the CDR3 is TGTGCCTCGAGGGACAGAGAGGGCACTGAAGCTTTCTTT. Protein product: CASRDREGTEAFF.

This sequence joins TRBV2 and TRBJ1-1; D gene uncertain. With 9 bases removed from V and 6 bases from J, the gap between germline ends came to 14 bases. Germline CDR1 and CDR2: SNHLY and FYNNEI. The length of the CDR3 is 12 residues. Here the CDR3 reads CASHASHAEAFF. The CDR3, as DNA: TGTGCCAGTCATGCATCGCACGCTGAAGCTTTCTTT.

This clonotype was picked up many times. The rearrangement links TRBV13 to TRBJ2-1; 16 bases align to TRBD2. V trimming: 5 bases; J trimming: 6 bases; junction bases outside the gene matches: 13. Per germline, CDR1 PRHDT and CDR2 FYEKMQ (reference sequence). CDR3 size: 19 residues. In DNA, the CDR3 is TGTGCCAGCAGCCGGGGACTAGCGGGAGGGGAAGGGATGCTCAATGAGCAGTTCTTC. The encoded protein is CASSRGLAGGEGMLNEQFF.

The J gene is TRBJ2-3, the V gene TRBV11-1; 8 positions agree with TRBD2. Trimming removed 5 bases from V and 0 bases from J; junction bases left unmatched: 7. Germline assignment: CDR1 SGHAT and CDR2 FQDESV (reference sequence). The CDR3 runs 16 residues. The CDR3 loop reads CASSNAASGSTDTQYF. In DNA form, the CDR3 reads TGTGCCAGCAGCAACGCGGCTAGCGGGAGCACAGATACGCAGTATTTT.

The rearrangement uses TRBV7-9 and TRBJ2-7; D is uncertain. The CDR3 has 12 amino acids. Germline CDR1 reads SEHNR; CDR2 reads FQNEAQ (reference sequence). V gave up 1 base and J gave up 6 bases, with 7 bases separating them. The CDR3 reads CASSLEGGEQYF. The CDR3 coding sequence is TGTGCCAGCAGCTTAGAGGGTGGCGAGCAGTACTTC.

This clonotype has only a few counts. CDR3: CASSVGTGAYEQYF. The CDR3 nucleotides are TGTGCCAGCAGCGTCGGGACAGGGGCCTACGAGCAGTACTTC. The J gene is TRBJ2-7, the V gene TRBV9; 10 bases agree with TRBD1. CDR1 is SGDLS and CDR2 is YYNGEE in the germline V gene. The junction had 1 base not matched to a gene; V was cut back by 2 bases and J by 2 bases. This CDR3 contains 14 residues. Complete variable domain (other parts from reference TRBV9 and TRBJ2-7): DSGVTQTPKHLITATGQRVTLRCSPRSGDLSVYWYQQSLDQGLQFLIQYYNGEERAKGNILERFSAQQFPDLHSELNLSSLELGDSALYFCASSVGTGAYEQYFGPGTRLTVT.

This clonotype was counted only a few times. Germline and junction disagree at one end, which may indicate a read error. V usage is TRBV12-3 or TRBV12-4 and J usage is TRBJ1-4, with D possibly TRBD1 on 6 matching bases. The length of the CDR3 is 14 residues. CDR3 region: CASSFGTIVEKLLF. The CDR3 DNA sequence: TGTGCCAGCAGTTTTGGGACAATTGTGGAAAAACTGCTTTTT.

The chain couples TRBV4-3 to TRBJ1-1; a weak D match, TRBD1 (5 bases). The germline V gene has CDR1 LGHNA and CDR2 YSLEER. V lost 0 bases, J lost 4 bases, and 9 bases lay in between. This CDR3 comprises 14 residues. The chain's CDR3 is CASSQDTRVTEAFF. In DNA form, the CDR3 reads TGCGCCAGCAGCCAAGATACCAGGGTCACTGAAGCTTTCTTT.

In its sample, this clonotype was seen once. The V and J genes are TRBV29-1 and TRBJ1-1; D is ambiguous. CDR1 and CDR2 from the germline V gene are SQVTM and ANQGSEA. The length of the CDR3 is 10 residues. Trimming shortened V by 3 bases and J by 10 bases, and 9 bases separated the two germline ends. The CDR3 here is CSVEGNGAFF. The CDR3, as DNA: TGCAGCGTTGAGGGGAACGGAGCTTTCTTT. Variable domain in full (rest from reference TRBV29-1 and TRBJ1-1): SAVISQKPSRDICQRGTSLTIQCQVDSQVTMMFWYRQQPGQSLTLIATANQGSEATYESGFVIDKFPISRPNLTFSTLTVSNMSPEDSSIYLCSVEGNGAFFGQGTRLTVV.

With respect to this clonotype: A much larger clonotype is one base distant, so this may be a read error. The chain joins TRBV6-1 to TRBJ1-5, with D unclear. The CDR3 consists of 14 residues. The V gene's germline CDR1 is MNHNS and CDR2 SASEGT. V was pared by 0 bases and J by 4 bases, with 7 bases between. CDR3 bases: TGTGCCAGCAGTGAAGCTAACTGTAATCAGCCCCAGCATTTT. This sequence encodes CASSEANCNQPQHF.

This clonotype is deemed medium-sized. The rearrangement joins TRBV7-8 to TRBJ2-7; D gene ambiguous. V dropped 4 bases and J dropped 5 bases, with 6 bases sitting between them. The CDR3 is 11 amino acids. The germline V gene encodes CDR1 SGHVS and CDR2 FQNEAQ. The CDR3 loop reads CASSYFNEQYF. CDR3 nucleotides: TGTGCCAGCAGCTACTTCAACGAGCAGTACTTC.